This T cell receptor beta chain came from a study of CD8 T cells in ankylosing spondylitis. Whole-study results and caveats: In ankylosing spondylitis patients, matched synovial fluid reportedly showed significant enrichment of disease-linked clones. Disease-linked clones proved CD8+ and comparatively uncommon in peripheral blood.

Each TCR beta library was made by quantitative 5'-RACE that incorporated molecular barcodes. Each CDR3 protein is one row after TCRdb ran MiXCR on the 5' RACE reads. The repertoire holds 350,000 or so distinct CDR3 sequences, with around a tenth as singletons. About this clonotype itself: Its antigen is unidentified.

J was trimmed by 2 bases and V by 1 base; bases with no gene match: 4. The germline V gene has CDR1 SGHDN and CDR2 FVKESK. This CDR3 contains 15 residues. The rearrangement joins TRBV14 to TRBJ1-2; 7 bases agree with TRBD1. Sample: blood, either unsorted or a sorted T cell fraction (not recorded which). This TCR was sampled from a female donor with ankylosing spondylitis or in good health (not recorded which). CDR3 DNA: TGTGCCAGCAGCCAAGGGCAGGGGGAGAACTATGGCTACACCTTC. Translation gives CASSQGQGENYGYTF.